Listed here is a single T cell receptor (beta chain). This clone's antigen is unknown. Within one base of it there is no much larger clone, and no base qualities were kept. The record originates from a study of T cell changes during pregnancy in multiple sclerosis (dated by TCRdb to between 2018 and 2021). At the level of the whole study: The study examined how the T cell repertoire changed over the course of pregnancy in women with multiple sclerosis.

V loses 5 bases at its end and J loses 2 bases; junction bases beyond the gene matches: 4. The CDR3 covers 13 residues, taking in both the cysteine and the phenylalanine. The read is trimmed to its CDR3 DNA, 39 bases read in frame from base 1. CDR1 and CDR2 are read off the germline V gene (reference sequence) as GTSNPN and SVGIG. The library came from the immunoSEQ multiplex PCR assay. Here the immuneACCESS table is served through TCRdb, limited to in-frame sequences with V and J called. Missing clones are a known gap in these copies; in checked studies unresolved V genes cover under half, and the rest lacks a known reason. Here the sample has under 65,000 clones; just under 95% occur a single time. Approximately 1.5% of the sample is held by the ten biggest clonotypes.

This TCR derives from a female donor with multiple sclerosis, enrolled in a pregnancy study. The chain is made from TRBV30 and TRBJ1-1, with 8 bases matching TRBD1. The source material was peripheral blood, sampled in the second trimester of pregnancy. The CDR3 is CAWQQGVNTEAFF. The nucleotide sequence is TGTGCCTGGCAACAGGGGGTAAACACTGAAGCTTTCTTT.